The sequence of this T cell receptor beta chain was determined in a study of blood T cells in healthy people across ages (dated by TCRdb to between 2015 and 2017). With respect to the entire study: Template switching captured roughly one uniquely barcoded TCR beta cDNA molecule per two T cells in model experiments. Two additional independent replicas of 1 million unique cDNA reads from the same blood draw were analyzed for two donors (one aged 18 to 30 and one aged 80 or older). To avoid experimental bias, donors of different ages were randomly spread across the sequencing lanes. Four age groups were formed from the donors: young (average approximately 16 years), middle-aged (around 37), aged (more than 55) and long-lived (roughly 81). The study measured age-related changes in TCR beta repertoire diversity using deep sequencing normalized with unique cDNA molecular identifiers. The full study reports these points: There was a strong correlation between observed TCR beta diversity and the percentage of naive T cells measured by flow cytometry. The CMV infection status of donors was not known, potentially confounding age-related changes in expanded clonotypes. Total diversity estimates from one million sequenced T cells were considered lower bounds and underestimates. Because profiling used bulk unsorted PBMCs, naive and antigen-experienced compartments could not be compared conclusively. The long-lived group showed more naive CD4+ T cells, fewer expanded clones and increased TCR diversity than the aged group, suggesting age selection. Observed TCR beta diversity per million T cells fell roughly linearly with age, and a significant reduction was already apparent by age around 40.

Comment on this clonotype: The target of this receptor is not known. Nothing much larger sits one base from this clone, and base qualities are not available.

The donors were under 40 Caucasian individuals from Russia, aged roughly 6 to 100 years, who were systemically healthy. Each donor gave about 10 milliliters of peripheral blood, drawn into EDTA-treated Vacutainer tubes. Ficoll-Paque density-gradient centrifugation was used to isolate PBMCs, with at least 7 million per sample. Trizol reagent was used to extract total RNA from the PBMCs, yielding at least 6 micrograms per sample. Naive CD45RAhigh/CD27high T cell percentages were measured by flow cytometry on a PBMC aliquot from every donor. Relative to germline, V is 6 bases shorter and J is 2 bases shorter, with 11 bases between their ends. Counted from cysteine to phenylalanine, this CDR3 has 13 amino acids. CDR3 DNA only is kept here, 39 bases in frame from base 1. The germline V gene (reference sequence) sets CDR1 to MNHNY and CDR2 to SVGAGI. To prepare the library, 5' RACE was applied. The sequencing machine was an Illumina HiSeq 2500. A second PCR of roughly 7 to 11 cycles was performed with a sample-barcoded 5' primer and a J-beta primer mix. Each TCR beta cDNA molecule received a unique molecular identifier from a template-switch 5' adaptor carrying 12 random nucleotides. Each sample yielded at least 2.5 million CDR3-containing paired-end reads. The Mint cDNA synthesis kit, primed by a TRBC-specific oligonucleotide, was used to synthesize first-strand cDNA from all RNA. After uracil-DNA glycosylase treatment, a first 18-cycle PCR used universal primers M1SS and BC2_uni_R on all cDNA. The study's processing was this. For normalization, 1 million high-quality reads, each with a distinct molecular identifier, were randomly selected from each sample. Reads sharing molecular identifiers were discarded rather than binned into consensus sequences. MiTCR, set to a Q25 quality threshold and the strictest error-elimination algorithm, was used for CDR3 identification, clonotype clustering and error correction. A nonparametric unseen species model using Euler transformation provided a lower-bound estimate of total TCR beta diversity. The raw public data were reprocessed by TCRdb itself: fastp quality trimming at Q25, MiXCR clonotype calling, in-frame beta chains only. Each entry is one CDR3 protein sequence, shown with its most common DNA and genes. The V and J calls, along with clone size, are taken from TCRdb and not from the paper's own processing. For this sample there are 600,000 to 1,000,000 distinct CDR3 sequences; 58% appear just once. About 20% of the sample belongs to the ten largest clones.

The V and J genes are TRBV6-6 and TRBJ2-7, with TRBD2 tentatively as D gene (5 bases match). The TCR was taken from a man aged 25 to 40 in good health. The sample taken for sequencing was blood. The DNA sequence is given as TGTGCCAGCAGACTCCAGGAGGCCTACGAGCAGTACTTC. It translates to CASRLQEAYEQYF.